These 4 T cell receptor beta chains were sequenced from one sample in a study of T cell responses to AZD1222 COVID-19 vaccine. Only in-frame clones appear in the TCRdb table, and some are missing; sequencing was by immunoSEQ multiplex PCR. Counted here are about 48,000 clones, 65% to 90% occurring once; the ten biggest clones make up around 7%. The source was peripheral blood, collected 28 days after the second AZD1222 dose. All receptors come from an adult who received the AZD1222 COVID-19 vaccine.

V usage is TRBV5-6 and J usage is TRBJ2-2, with unresolved D. Per the germline V gene, CDR1 is SGHDT and CDR2 is YYEEEE. The CDR3 spans 16 residues. Trimming stripped 2 bases from V and 4 bases from J, with 15 bases between. CDR3 amino acids: CASSLALEWATGELFF. CDR3 DNA: TGTGCCAGCAGCTTAGCCCTGGAATGGGCCACCGGGGAGCTGTTTTTT.

This clone was seen only a few times. The chain joins TRBV23-1 to TRBJ2-4; tentative D call: TRBD2 (6 bases). TRBV23-1 is placed among ORFs of uncertain function. The CDR3 length is 18 residues. V was shortened by 1 base and J by 1 base, with 17 bases between the two germline ends. The CDR3 DNA follows: TGCGCCAGCAGTCAATGCATTGGGGGGTTCGGGGCCAAAAACATTCAGTACTTC. Its protein product is CASSQCIGGFGAKNIQYF.

Here the CDR3 reads CASSSNARAGELFF. CDR3 nucleotide sequence: TGTGCCAGCAGTTCAAACGCCCGGGCCGGGGAGCTGTTTTTT. The chain is built from TRBV7-9 and TRBJ2-2; D is unclear. This CDR3 spans 14 amino acids. Germline V gene lookup returns CDR1 SEHNR and CDR2 FQNEAQ (reference sequence). Trimming took off 6 bases at V and 6 bases at J, with 14 bases between the two ends.

The chain recombines TRBV12-3 or TRBV12-4 with TRBJ2-2; 8 nucleotides match TRBD2. V lost 6 bases to trimming and J lost 6 bases; unmatched junction nucleotides: 3. This CDR3 contains 13 residues. The CDR3 loop reads CASSSGRAGELFF. CDR3 in DNA: TGTGCCAGCAGCTCCGGGAGGGCCGGGGAGCTGTTTTTT.